The present T cell receptor (beta chain) was sequenced within a study of blood T cell repertoires in COVID-19. Study background: Sites across the United States, Italy and Spain contributed samples from acute and convalescent COVID-19. PBMCs, B-cell-depleted T cells, or T cells were the source of the cDNA or gDNA that made up the material.

Per the authors' pipeline: Estimated nucleated cell counts came from reference gene primer amplification. Assay: immunoSEQ multiplex PCR; the TCRdb copy retains only in-frame clones and omits some. From that table come the V and J calls and clone size; the DNA was used to work out D and trimming. The sample holds some 350,000 clones, around 90% seen once. The CDR3 is 15 amino acids. J was trimmed by 5 bases and V by 6 bases; bases with no gene match: 12. CDR1 and CDR2 from the germline V gene are MDHEN and SYDVKM. This receptor was identified in a young man with active or convalescent COVID-19. Sequencing was performed on peripheral blood. The V gene is TRBV28, the J gene TRBJ2-5, with 7 nucleotides matching TRBD2. The CDR3, as DNA: TGTGCCAGCAGCCCTCGCGGGGGACCCGATGAGACCCAGTACTTC. Amino acids: CASSPRGGPDETQYF.